Listed here are 22 T cell receptor beta chains from one sample, sequenced in a study of T cell responses to AZD1222 COVID-19 vaccine. Here immunoSEQ multiplex PCR was the method, and the copy in TCRdb shows in-frame clones only, minus some. The table includes approximately 150,000 clones, 90% detected once. Material: peripheral blood, obtained 28 days after the second AZD1222 dose. The receptors shown here come from an adult who received the AZD1222 COVID-19 vaccine.

This chain joins TRBV7-3 and TRBJ1-1, with D hard to call. The CDR3 is made up of 13 amino acids. Looked up from germline, CDR1 is SGHTA and CDR2 is FQGTGA. The germline V and J ends were trimmed by 2 bases and 4 bases, with 8 bases remaining between them. CDR3 region: CASSLGVGTEAFF. CDR3 nucleotides: TGTGCCAGCAGCTTAGGGGTGGGCACTGAAGCTTTCTTT.

The V and J genes are TRBV7-8 and TRBJ2-7; 11 bases are shared with TRBD2. The CDR3 totals 17 residues. J gave up 3 bases and V 4 bases, and 11 bases lay outside the gene matches. Germline CDR1 is SGHVS and CDR2 is FQNEAQ. The chain's CDR3 is CASSSASGLAGSYEQYF. Here the CDR3 DNA reads TGTGCCAGCAGCTCAGCCAGCGGACTAGCGGGCAGCTACGAGCAGTACTTC.

The chain links TRBV6-5 to TRBJ2-5; maybe TRBD2 (6 bases). With 6 bases removed from V and 5 bases from J, the gap between germline ends came to 13 bases. Germline V CDR1 and CDR2: MNHEY, SVGAGI. CDR3 length: 13 residues. The CDR3 DNA sequence: TGTGCCAGCAGGACGACTGGGGGGGAGACCCAGTACTTC. Its protein product is CASRTTGGETQYF.

The chain carries TRBV6-5 and TRBJ2-5; D unresolved. V lost 4 bases and J 5 bases, leaving 14 bases between the germline ends. CDR3 length: 14 residues. Germline assignment: CDR1 MNHEY and CDR2 SVGAGI. CDR3 sequence reads: CASSSTVTLETQYF. CDR3 DNA sequence: TGTGCCAGCAGTTCCACCGTGACCCTCGAGACCCAGTACTTC.

The CDR3 reads CASSEGQGYSEAFF. The CDR3 DNA sequence: TGTGCCAGCAGTGAGGGACAGGGGTACTCTGAAGCTTTCTTT. V gene TRBV6-1 combines with J gene TRBJ1-1; 10 positions agree with TRBD1. Looked up from germline, CDR1 is MNHNS and CDR2 is SASEGT. This CDR3 comprises 14 residues. V gave up 3 bases and J gave up 6 bases; unmatched junction bases: 4.

This clone was picked up one time. The rearrangement uses TRBV4-1 and TRBJ2-6, with D unresolved. Trimming took 3 bases from V and 2 from J, leaving 11 bases between them. Germline V gene lookup returns CDR1 MGHRA and CDR2 YSYEKL. The CDR3 runs 16 residues. CDR3 in amino acids: CASSQGGYAGANVLTF. The CDR3 nucleotides read TGCGCCAGCAGCCAGGGTGGCTACGCTGGGGCCAACGTCCTGACTTTC.

The rearrangement links TRBV6-5 to TRBJ2-2, with D perhaps matching TRBD1 (6 bases). This CDR3 has 14 amino acids. The germline CDR1 and CDR2 sequences are MNHEY and SVGAGI. The V and J ends lost 6 bases and 5 bases respectively, with 13 bases between them. This chain's CDR3 is CASSAQQGTGELFF. Written as DNA, the CDR3 is TGTGCCAGCAGCGCACAACAGGGAACCGGGGAGCTGTTTTTT.

V and J are TRBV9 and TRBJ2-3, with no clear D. The CDR3 loop spans 16 amino acids. Trimming stripped 0 bases from V and 0 bases from J, with 11 bases between. Germline V gives CDR1 SGDLS, CDR2 YYNGEE. This chain's CDR3 is CASSVEIGTSTDTQYF. In nucleotides, the CDR3 is TGTGCCAGCAGCGTAGAAATCGGAACTAGCACAGATACGCAGTATTTT.

V and J are TRBV24-1 and TRBJ2-5; possible D gene TRBD1, 5 bases. Trimming left V 1 base short and J 3 bases short, with 8 bases between. Germline loops: CDR1 KGHDR, CDR2 SFDVKD. The CDR3 is made up of 14 amino acids. CDR3 sequence: CATSDFSREETQYF. DNA for the CDR3: TGTGCCACCAGTGATTTCAGCAGGGAAGAGACCCAGTACTTC.

V and J are TRBV5-1 and TRBJ1-2; D is uncertain. CDR3 size: 13 residues. Germline CDR1 reads SGHRS; CDR2 reads YFSETQ. V lost 4 bases and J 7 bases, leaving 14 bases between the germline ends. CDR3 in DNA: TGCGCCAGCAGCCGGGATCTAACTGGTGGCTACACCTTC. Translated, it gives CASSRDLTGGYTF.

The rearrangement joins TRBV11-2 to TRBJ2-2, with D tentatively TRBD1 (6 bases). Germline values: CDR1 SGHAT, CDR2 FQNNGV. Trimming removed 5 bases from V and 6 bases from J, with 19 bases in between. The CDR3 spans 16 residues. CDR3 coding DNA: TGTGCCAGCAGCGGAGAGAACAGGGTTGGTTCCGGGGAGCTGTTTTTT. Amino acids: CASSGENRVGSGELFF.

The chain links TRBV4-1 to TRBJ1-5; D is unresolved. CDR3 length: 15 residues. The ends were cut back, 0 bases at V and 5 bases at J, with 11 bases in the middle. The germline V gene encodes CDR1 MGHRA and CDR2 YSYEKL. The CDR3 here is CASSQDFQTYQPQHF. The CDR3 DNA sequence: TGCGCCAGCAGCCAAGACTTCCAGACGTATCAGCCCCAGCATTTT.

This chain connects TRBV28 to TRBJ1-2; 8 nucleotides line up with TRBD1. V shed 4 bases and J 8 bases; nucleotides not matched to a gene: 6. The CDR3 is made up of 13 amino acids. CDR1 and CDR2 (germline): MDHEN, SYDVKM. The CDR3: CASSSSRTGGYTF. CDR3 DNA sequence: TGTGCCAGCAGTTCCTCCCGGACAGGGGGCTACACCTTC.

This rearrangement joins TRBV10-2 to TRBJ2-1, with D perhaps given as TRBD1 or TRBD2 (5 bases each). V was clipped by 0 bases and J by 6 bases, with 15 bases between them. This CDR3 contains 16 residues. The germline V gene encodes CDR1 WSHSY and CDR2 SAAADI. CDR3 residues: CASSESDFEGSNEQFF. CDR3 in DNA: TGCGCCAGCAGTGAGTCGGATTTTGAGGGGAGCAATGAGCAGTTCTTC.

The chain is built from TRBV3-1 (or the pseudogene TRBV3-2) and TRBJ2-5; no clear D gene. Germline V gene lookup returns CDR1 LGHDT and CDR2 YNNKEL (reference sequence). Deletions cut 2 bases from V and 4 bases from J, with 11 bases between. CDR3 size: 14 residues. CDR3 protein: CASSQSSISETQYF. Written as DNA, the CDR3 is TGTGCCAGCAGCCAATCCTCGATTTCAGAGACCCAGTACTTC.

V gene TRBV6-5 combines with J gene TRBJ1-6, with D perhaps matching TRBD1 (5 bases). The V gene lost 2 bases and the J gene lost 9 bases, with 14 bases spanning the gap. The CDR3 is 15 residues long. From germline, CDR1 is MNHEY and CDR2 SVGAGI. The CDR3 sequence is CASSYGARGGSPLHF. Written as DNA, the CDR3 is TGTGCCAGCAGTTACGGGGCGAGGGGCGGTTCACCCCTCCACTTT.

This sequence joins TRBV28 and TRBJ1-1; tentatively, D is TRBD1 (6 bases). The CDR3 covers 15 residues. With 5 bases removed from V and 6 bases from J, the gap between germline ends came to 19 bases. Germline V gene lookup returns CDR1 MDHEN and CDR2 SYDVKM. The CDR3 here is CASSPFLSSGAEAFF. CDR3 DNA: TGTGCCAGCAGTCCCTTTCTATCTTCAGGGGCTGAAGCTTTCTTT.

This chain connects TRBV18 to TRBJ1-3; D is uncertain. In germline, CDR1 is KGHSH, CDR2 LQKENI. The CDR3 totals 15 residues. V was pared by 3 bases and J by 0 bases, with 9 bases between. Written as DNA, the CDR3 is TGTGCCAGCTCACCTAGGATCGACTCTGGAAACACCATATATTTT. Translation: CASSPRIDSGNTIYF.

The chain joins TRBV19 to TRBJ1-5; D is ambiguous. CDR3 length: 15 amino acids. Trimming cost V 3 bases and J 2 bases, with 11 bases left between them. Per the germline V gene, CDR1 is LNHDA and CDR2 is SQIVND (reference sequence). In DNA form, the CDR3 reads TGTGCCAGTAGTATCCCCCGGCGAGGCAATCAGCCCCAGCATTTT. Translation gives CASSIPRRGNQPQHF.

This clone showed up just once. The rearrangement joins TRBV28 to TRBJ1-5, with D perhaps TRBD1 (6 bases). Trimming removed 9 bases from V and 2 bases from J, with 17 bases in between. Looked up from germline, CDR1 is MDHEN and CDR2 is SYDVKM. The CDR3 is 15 amino acids. CDR3 coding DNA: TGTGCCAGTCTTACAGGGTTGGTGGGCAATCAGCCCCAGCATTTT. Protein: CASLTGLVGNQPQHF. Supplemented by reference TRBV28 and TRBJ1-5, the full variable domain reads DVKVTQSSRYLVKRTGEKVFLECVQDMDHENMFWYRQDPGLGLRLIYFSYDVKMKEKGDIPEGYSVSREKKERFSLILESASTNQTSMYLCASLTGLVGNQPQHFGDGTRLSIL.

This chain uses TRBV2 with TRBJ2-7; TRBD2 agrees at 14 bases. V gave up 7 bases and J gave up 7 bases; unmatched junction bases: 6. Germline V gene sequence: CDR1 SNHLY, CDR2 FYNNEI. This CDR3 comprises 14 residues. DNA for the CDR3: TGTGCCAGCACCGGACTAGCGGGAGGTTGGGAGCAGTACTTC. Its translation is CASTGLAGGWEQYF.

The rearrangement joins TRBV19 to TRBJ2-5, with 14 nucleotides matching TRBD2. The V and J ends lost 6 bases and 4 bases, in that order; junction bases with no gene match: 10. The CDR3 sequence is 17 residues long. Germline V CDR1 and CDR2: LNHDA, SQIVND (reference sequence). CDR3 bases: TGTGCCAGTAGCGACACTTTAGGACTAGCGGGGGGAGAGACCCAGTACTTC. This gives the protein CASSDTLGLAGGETQYF. The full variable domain, its missing parts supplied by reference TRBV19 and TRBJ2-5, is DGGITQSPKYLFRKEGQNVTLSCEQNLNHDAMYWYRQDPGQGLRLIYYSQIVNDFQKGDIAEGYSVSREKKESFPLTVTSAQKNPTAFYLCASSDTLGLAGGETQYFGPGTRLLVL.